Sequencing of this T cell receptor (beta chain) was carried out in a study of blood T cell repertoires in COVID-19. Study overall: In each case, the material was cDNA or gDNA derived from T cells, B-cell-depleted T cells, or PBMCs.

Generated by immunoSEQ multiplex PCR, the TCRdb table keeps only in-frame clones and is missing some. The sample carries 55,000 to 65,000 clones, approximately 89% recorded once. The V gene end was trimmed by 7 bases and the J gene end by 5 bases; junction bases not matched to a gene: 2. The V gene's germline CDR1 is SQVTM and CDR2 ANQGSEA. This CDR3 region has 12 residues. J is TRBJ1-2 and V is TRBV29-1; 12 positions agree with TRBD1. The source material was peripheral blood. This clonotype was obtained from a woman aged 60 to 75 with active COVID-19. CDR3: CSGGQGAYGYTF. Here the CDR3 DNA reads TGCAGCGGGGGACAGGGGGCGTATGGCTACACCTTC.